A selection of T cell receptor beta chains follows, all from one sample in a study of cytomegalovirus exposure and HLA in healthy donors. Produced via immunoSEQ multiplex PCR; TCRdb's table is partial and in-frame only. The table lists about 140,000 clones, about 80% of them singletons. Sequencing was performed on PBMCs. The receptors stem from a man aged 35 to 55 in good health and CMV-seronegative. The CDR3 runs from the conserved cysteine through the conserved F or W. The D gene is left open where the match is weak. Some rows mark clone size as missing; the rest say once, few, many or name a class of expanded clone.

CDR3 protein: CASSLVIAGGQETQYF
CDR3 DNA: TGTGCCAGCAGCTTAGTGATAGCGGGGGGGCAAGAGACCCAGTACTTC
J gene: TRBJ2-5
D gene: TRBD2
clone size: NA
CDR3 length: 16
V gene: TRBV11-2

CDR3 protein: CASSAGTGGPYEQYF
CDR3 DNA: TGTGCCAGCAGTGCTGGGACAGGGGGCCCCTACGAGCAGTACTTC
J gene: TRBJ2-7
D gene: TRBD1
clone size: once
CDR3 length: 15
V gene: TRBV6-4

CDR3 protein: CASSVSSGGLNTEAFF
CDR3 DNA: TGTGCCAGCAGCGTGAGTTCGGGGGGCTTGAACACTGAAGCTTTCTTT
J gene: TRBJ1-1
D gene: NA
clone size: NA
CDR3 length: 16
V gene: TRBV7-8

CDR3 protein: CASRLLGPEQFF
CDR3 DNA: TGTGCCAGCAGACTACTAGGCCCTGAGCAGTTCTTC
J gene: TRBJ2-1
D gene: NA
clone size: NA
CDR3 length: 12
V gene: TRBV2

CDR3 protein: CASSKRTGGETQYF
CDR3 DNA: TGTGCCAGCAGCAAACGGACAGGCGGAGAGACCCAGTACTTC
J gene: TRBJ2-5
D gene: NA
clone size: NA
CDR3 length: 14
V gene: TRBV21-1

CDR3 protein: CASSTDWTSGSNEQFF
CDR3 DNA: TGTGCCAGCAGCACCGATTGGACTAGCGGGAGTAATGAGCAGTTCTTC
J gene: TRBJ2-1
D gene: TRBD2
clone size: NA
CDR3 length: 16
V gene: TRBV7-2

CDR3 protein: CASRTGMGETQYF
CDR3 DNA: TGTGCCAGCAGGACAGGGATGGGGGAGACCCAGTACTTC
J gene: TRBJ2-5
D gene: TRBD1
clone size: NA
CDR3 length: 13
V gene: TRBV6-1

CDR3 protein: CASSQDTGGGGEKLFF
CDR3 DNA: TGCGCCAGCAGCCAAGATACGGGAGGTGGGGGTGAAAAACTGTTTTTT
J gene: TRBJ1-4
D gene: NA
clone size: NA
CDR3 length: 16
V gene: TRBV4-3

CDR3 protein: CASSSESVGGEQYF
CDR3 DNA: TGTGCCAGCAGTTCCGAGAGTGTGGGGGGCGAGCAGTACTTC
J gene: TRBJ2-7
D gene: NA
clone size: NA
CDR3 length: 14
V gene: TRBV7-9

CDR3 protein: CASSLARGYYEQYF
CDR3 DNA: TGTGCCAGCAGCTTAGCGCGGGGTTACTACGAGCAGTACTTC
J gene: TRBJ2-7
D gene: NA
clone size: NA
CDR3 length: 14
V gene: TRBV7-8

CDR3 protein: CSSSHTPGQGSYEQYF
CDR3 DNA: TGTTCCAGCAGCCACACCCCGGGACAGGGGTCCTACGAGCAGTACTTC
J gene: TRBJ2-7
D gene: TRBD1
clone size: NA
CDR3 length: 16
V gene: TRBV7-9

CDR3 protein: CASSASTGGETQYF
CDR3 DNA: TGTGCCAGCAGCGCGTCGACAGGGGGAGAGACCCAGTACTTC
J gene: TRBJ2-5
D gene: TRBD1
clone size: once
CDR3 length: 14
V gene: TRBV9